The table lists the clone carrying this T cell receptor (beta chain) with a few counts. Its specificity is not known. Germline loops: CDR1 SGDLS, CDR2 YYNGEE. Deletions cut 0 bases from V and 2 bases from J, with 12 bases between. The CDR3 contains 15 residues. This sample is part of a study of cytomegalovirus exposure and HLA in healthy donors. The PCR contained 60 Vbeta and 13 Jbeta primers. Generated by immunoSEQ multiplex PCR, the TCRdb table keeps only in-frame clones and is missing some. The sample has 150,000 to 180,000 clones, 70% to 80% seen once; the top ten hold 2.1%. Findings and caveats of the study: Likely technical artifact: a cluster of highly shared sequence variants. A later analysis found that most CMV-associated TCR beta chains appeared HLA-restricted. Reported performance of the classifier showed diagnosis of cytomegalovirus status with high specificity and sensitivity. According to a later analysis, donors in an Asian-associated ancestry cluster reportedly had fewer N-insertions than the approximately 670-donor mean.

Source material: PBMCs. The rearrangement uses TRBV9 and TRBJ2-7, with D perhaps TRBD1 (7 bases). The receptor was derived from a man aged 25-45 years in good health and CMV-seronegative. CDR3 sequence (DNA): TGTGCCAGCAGCGTAGCAGGGGGGAGCCCCTACGAGCAGTACTTC. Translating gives CASSVAGGSPYEQYF.